This T cell receptor beta chain was profiled in a study of T-cell memory formation after mild COVID-19. This CDR3 contains 16 residues. Germline V gene sequence: CDR1 SGHVS, CDR2 FNYEAQ. J was trimmed by 5 bases and V by 5 bases; bases with no gene match: 12. TCRdb analysed the 5' RACE reads with MiXCR anew, one entry per CDR3 protein. The table lists some 450,000 distinct CDR3 sequences, around 18% of them singletons. Sequences were obtained from PBMCs or a T cell subset sorted from them (not recorded which). This chain uses TRBV7-6 with TRBJ1-1; 9 bases fit TRBD1. This clonotype originated in an adult woman who had mild COVID-19 (a few samples of this study predate the infection). Cell type and time point are not known. The CDR3 DNA reads TGTGCCAGCAGCCAGGGACAGGGCTATTTTCAGACTGAAGCTTTCTTT. Amino acids: CASSQGQGYFQTEAFF.